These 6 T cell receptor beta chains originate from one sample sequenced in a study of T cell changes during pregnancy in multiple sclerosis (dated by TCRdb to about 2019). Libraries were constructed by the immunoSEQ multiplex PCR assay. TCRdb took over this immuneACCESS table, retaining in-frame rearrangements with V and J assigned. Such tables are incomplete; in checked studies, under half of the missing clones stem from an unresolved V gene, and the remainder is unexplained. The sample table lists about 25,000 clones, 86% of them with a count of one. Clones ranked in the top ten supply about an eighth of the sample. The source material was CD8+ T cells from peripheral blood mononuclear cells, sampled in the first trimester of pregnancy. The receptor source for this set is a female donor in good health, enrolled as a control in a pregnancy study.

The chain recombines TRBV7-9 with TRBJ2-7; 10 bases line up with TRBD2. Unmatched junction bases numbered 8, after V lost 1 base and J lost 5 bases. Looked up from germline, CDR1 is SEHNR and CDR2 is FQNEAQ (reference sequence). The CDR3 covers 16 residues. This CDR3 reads CASSLGLAGERNEQYF. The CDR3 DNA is TGTGCCAGCAGCTTAGGGCTAGCGGGAGAAAGAAACGAGCAGTACTTC.

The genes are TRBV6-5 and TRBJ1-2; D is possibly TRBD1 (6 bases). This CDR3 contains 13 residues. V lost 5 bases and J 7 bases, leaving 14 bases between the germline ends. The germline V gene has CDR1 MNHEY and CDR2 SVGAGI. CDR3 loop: CASSPRRGRGYTF. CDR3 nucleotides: TGTGCCAGCAGTCCCCGCAGGGGACGTGGCTACACCTTC.

The CDR3 nucleotides are TGTGCCAGCAGCTTATCAACGGGCCCAGAGGGCACTGAAGCTTTCTTT. Protein product: CASSLSTGPEGTEAFF. V and J are TRBV7-6 and TRBJ1-1; no clear D. CDR1 is SGHVS and CDR2 is FNYEAQ in the germline V gene. The CDR3 runs to 16 residues. The V end lost 2 bases, the J end lost 4 bases, and 17 bases lay between the germline ends.

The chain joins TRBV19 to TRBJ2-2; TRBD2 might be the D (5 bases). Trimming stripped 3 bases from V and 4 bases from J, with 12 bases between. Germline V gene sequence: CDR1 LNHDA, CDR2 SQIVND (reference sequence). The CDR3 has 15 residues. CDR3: CASSITAGGTGELFF. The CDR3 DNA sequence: TGTGCCAGTAGTATTACGGCAGGAGGCACCGGGGAGCTGTTTTTT.

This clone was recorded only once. The CDR3 nucleotides are TGTGCCAGTAGTATTATGGCGGGACAGGGGAAATCCACAGGCGGGCCCCTCCACTTT. Translated: CASSIMAGQGKSTGGPLHF. The gene calls are TRBV19 and TRBJ1-6, with 10 bases matching TRBD1. Germline values: CDR1 LNHDA, CDR2 SQIVND (reference sequence). J lost 13 bases, V lost 3 bases, and 21 bases had no gene match. This CDR3 region has 19 residues.

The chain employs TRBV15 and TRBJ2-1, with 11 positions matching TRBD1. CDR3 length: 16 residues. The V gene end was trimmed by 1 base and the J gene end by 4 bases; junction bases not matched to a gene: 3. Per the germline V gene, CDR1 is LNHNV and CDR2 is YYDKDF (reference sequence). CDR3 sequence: CATSRVGDRGYNEQFF. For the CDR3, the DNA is TGTGCCACCAGCAGAGTCGGGGACAGGGGGTACAATGAGCAGTTCTTC.